A selection of T cell receptor beta chains follows, all from one sample in a study of shared clonotypes between healthy human individuals. TCRdb keeps only in-frame clones here, not all; method: immunoSEQ multiplex PCR. The data contain just under 95,000 clones, 60% to 70% of them singletons. Sequenced: memory CD8+ T cells sorted from blood. These receptors were collected from a man aged 25-45 years in good health. Each CDR3 is given with its conserved first and last residue. A D gene is named only where the DNA matches it firmly. Clone size is shown for a subset of rows, as once, few, many or a class of expanded clone.

>TRBJ1-2|TRBV30|NA|NA
TGTGCCTGGAGTGGGCAGAACTATGGCTACACCTTC
CAWSGQNYGYTF
>TRBJ2-3|TRBV4-1|NA|NA
TGCGCCAGCAGCCAAGCTTTCATCGGCGGGCCCGGGGGCACAGATACGCAGTATTTT
CASSQAFIGGPGGTDTQYF
>TRBJ1-4|TRBV25-1|TRBD1|few
TGTGCCAGCAGTGGACAGGGGAAACTGTTTTTT
CASSGQGKLFF
>TRBJ2-7|TRBV10-2|NA|NA
TGCGCCAGCAGTGAGTCTGGGATCGACTACGAGCAGTACTTC
CASSESGIDYEQYF
>TRBJ2-5|TRBV10-3|NA|NA
TGTGCCATCAGTGAGTCAGGGACCCAAGAGACCCAGTACTTC
CAISESGTQETQYF
>TRBJ2-7|TRBV6-1|TRBD2|few
TGTGCCAGCAGTGCGGACGGGAGGGCCTGGGAGCAGTACTTC
CASSADGRAWEQYF
>TRBJ2-7|TRBV29-1|NA|NA
TGCAGCGTTGATATGCAGGGTGAGCAGTACTTC
CSVDMQGEQYF
>TRBJ1-2|TRBV6-1|NA|once
TGTGCCAGCAGTTCCAGCGAGTATGGCTACACCTTC
CASSSSEYGYTF
>TRBJ2-2|TRBV13|NA|NA
TGTGCCAGCAGCAGGGCCAGCCCGGTTTCGGACACCGGGGAGCTGTTTTTT
CASSRASPVSDTGELFF
>TRBJ1-3|TRBV9|TRBD1|many
TGTGCCAGCAGCGTAGGATCGGGACAGAGCTCTGGAAACACCATATATTTT
CASSVGSGQSSGNTIYF
>TRBJ2-3|TRBV7-9|NA|few
TGTGCCAGCAGCTCAGCGTCAGGCGGGACAGATACGCAGTATTTT
CASSSASGGTDTQYF
>TRBJ2-3|TRBV6-5|NA|once
TGTGCCGCCCAAGGGGGGGAGACAGATACGCAGTATTTT
CAAQGGETDTQYF
>TRBJ2-2|TRBV19|NA|NA
TGTGCCAGTAAGCGAAGGAACACCGGCGCCGGGGAGCTGTTTTTT
CASKRRNTGAGELFF
>TRBJ1-2|TRBV28|NA|NA
TGTGCCAGCAGCGGGTACGACTATGGCTACACCTTC
CASSGYDYGYTF
>TRBJ1-1|TRBV27|NA|NA
TGTGCCAGCAGTACCCCTTCTGGGGCGCGAGGTGAAGCTTTCTTT
CASSTPSGARGEAFF
>TRBJ2-3|TRBV9|NA|NA
TGTGCCAGCACAGTGGGCGGGTGGAGCACAGATACGCAGTATTTT
CASTVGGWSTDTQYF
>TRBJ1-1|TRBV25-1|NA|NA
TGTGCCAGCAGTGAATCGGGCGGGTACGGTGAAGCTTTCTTT
CASSESGGYGEAFF
>TRBJ2-7|TRBV7-2|NA|NA
TGTGCCAGCAGCTCAAATCCTCCGGGGGCGGGGGACGAGCAGTACTTC
CASSSNPPGAGDEQYF